These 7 T cell receptor beta chains were all obtained from the same sample, sequenced in a study of blood T cells in healthy people across ages. A J-beta primer mix and a sample-barcoded 5' primer were used in a second PCR of roughly 6 to 12 cycles. TCRdb reanalysed the 5' RACE reads using MiXCR and keeps one entry per CDR3 protein. Of 1.6 million or so distinct CDR3 sequences in the sample, around 36% were seen once. The material sequenced was blood. Source of these receptors: a woman in her 30s in good health.

This clonotype has only a few counts. V is TRBV20-1 and J is TRBJ1-2; 9 positions match TRBD1. CDR1 DFQATT and CDR2 SNEGSKA come from the germline V gene (reference sequence). After removal of 3 bases from V and 0 bases from J, the junction contained 11 bases not matched to a gene. The CDR3 contains 17 residues. CDR3 nucleotide sequence: TGCAGTGCTAGGACAGGGGGTTATATGTGGGCTAACTATGGCTACACCTTC. It yields the protein CSARTGGYMWANYGYTF.

As for this clonotype: One junction end does not reproduce the germline sequence, and a read error may be involved. This rearrangement joins TRBV12-3 or TRBV12-4 to TRBJ1-2; D not resolved. There are 15 residues in the CDR3. CDR3 bases: TGTGTCAGCAGTTTGAAGATGATCCAGTTCTATGGCTACACCTTC. Translated, it gives CVSSLKMIQFYGYTF.

The CDR3 here is CASSPRTSGRNNEQFF. CDR3 DNA: TGTGCCAGCTCCCCCCGGACTAGCGGGAGGAACAATGAGCAGTTCTTC. This chain uses TRBV18 with TRBJ2-1; 14 nucleotides align to TRBD2. Germline values: CDR1 KGHSH, CDR2 LQKENI. Trimming cost V 6 bases and J 5 bases; bases outside gene matches: 6. The CDR3 has 16 amino acids. Filled out from reference TRBV18 and TRBJ2-1, the complete variable domain reads NAGVMQNPRHLVRRRGQEARLRCSPMKGHSHVYWYRQLPEEGLKFMVYLQKENIIDESGMPKERFSAEFPKEGPSILRIQQVVRGDSAAYFCASSPRTSGRNNEQFFGPGTRLTVL.

This clonotype turned up a few times. The chain combines TRBV4-2 with TRBJ2-3; 10 positions match TRBD2. V lost 0 bases, J lost 10 bases, and 13 bases stayed unmatched. Per the germline V gene, CDR1 is LGHNA and CDR2 is YNFKEQ. The CDR3 runs 17 residues. The CDR3 DNA reads as TGTGCCAGCAGCCAAGACCATACAACTAGCGGGGAGGCCGCGCAGTATTTT. Its translation: CASSQDHTTSGEAAQYF.

The chain carries TRBV20-1 and TRBJ2-2, with a weak D call TRBD2 (6 bases). Germline loops: CDR1 DFQATT, CDR2 SNEGSKA (reference sequence). V dropped 2 bases and J dropped 1 base, with 8 bases sitting between them. This CDR3 has 14 amino acids. DNA for the CDR3: TGCAGTGCTAGAAGTAGCGGGAACACCGGGGAGCTGTTTTTT. It codes for CSARSSGNTGELFF.

The chain uses TRBV27 and TRBJ2-7; 14 bases align to TRBD2. CDR1 and CDR2 (germline): MNHEY, SMNVEV (reference sequence). The V and J ends lost 5 bases and 4 bases, in that order; junction bases with no gene match: 10. CDR3 size: 17 residues. This chain's CDR3 is CASSPRGTSGSRYEQYF. CDR3 bases: TGTGCCAGCAGTCCTCGGGGGACTAGCGGGAGTAGGTACGAGCAGTACTTC.

The chain joins TRBV6-6 to TRBJ2-3, with TRBD1 matching over 9 bases. From germline, CDR1 is MNHNY and CDR2 SVGAGI (reference sequence). The V gene end was trimmed by 6 bases and the J gene end by 2 bases; junction bases not matched to a gene: 6. The CDR3 contains 15 residues. The DNA of the CDR3 is TGTGCCAGCAGGAGCGGGACAGGGAACACAGATACGCAGTATTTT. This codes for CASRSGTGNTDTQYF.